A selection of T cell receptor beta chains follows, all from one sample in a study of Graves' ophthalmopathy and Graves' hyperthyroidism. MiXCR was run by TCRdb on the multiplex PCR reads, yielding one entry per CDR3 protein. The table lists approximately 500,000 distinct CDR3 sequences, roughly 14% of them singletons, with about a tenth in the top ten. Input material: blood. Receptor source: a young woman with Graves' ophthalmopathy. Both conserved end residues are part of each CDR3. A D gene is named only where the DNA matches it firmly. For some rows the clone size is stated as once, few or many, or as a class when expanded; others skip it.

abundance	d_gene	j_gene	v_gene	CDR3aa	CDR3nt
few	.	TRBJ1-2	TRBV3-1	CASSQERRTAARGYGYTF	TGTGCCAGCAGCCAAGAGCGGAGGACGGCCGCCCGTGGGTATGGCTACACCTTC
.	.	TRBJ2-7	TRBV5-1	CASSFNSEGFEQYF	TGCGCCAGCAGCTTTAATTCGGAAGGGTTCGAGCAGTACTTC
.	TRBD2	TRBJ2-5	TRBV28	CASSLGVASGGAKTQYF	TGTGCCAGCAGTCTAGGTGTGGCCAGCGGGGGGGCCAAGACCCAGTACTTC
many	.	TRBJ1-3	TRBV7-2	CASSLVGHRNTIYF	TGTGCCAGCAGCTTAGTGGGACACAGAAACACCATATATTTT
few	.	TRBJ2-2	TRBV7-9	CAARWLGDTGELFF	TGTGCCGCCCGGTGGCTAGGTGACACCGGGGAGCTGTTTTTT
.	.	TRBJ1-1	TRBV7-9	CASSLATGGFRAFF	TGTGCCAGCAGCTTAGCGACGGGGGGCTTTCGGGCTTTCTTT
.	TRBD2	TRBJ2-5	TRBV6-2/TRBV6-3	CASTPAGGGETQYF	TGTGCCAGCACCCCCGCGGGAGGGGGGGAGACCCAGTACTTC
few	.	TRBJ1-3	TRBV4-1	CASSQGGSASGNTIYF	TGCGCCAGCAGCCAAGGGGGCTCGGCCTCTGGAAACACCATATATTTT
many	TRBD1	TRBJ1-1	TRBV2	CASTGTGVLSEAFF	TGTGCCAGCACTGGGACAGGTGTGTTGTCTGAAGCTTTCTTT
many	.	TRBJ1-1	TRBV3-1	CASSQVAGTEAFF	TGTGCCAGCAGCCAAGTTGCGGGCACTGAAGCTTTCTTT
few	.	TRBJ1-2	TRBV4-1	CASSVRRVYTF	TGCGCCAGCAGCGTACGGCGAGTCTACACCTTC
few	.	TRBJ2-6	TRBV7-1	CASSSPWGRTRVESGANVLTF	TGTGCCAGCAGCTCGCCCTGGGGGAGGACCAGGGTAGAATCTGGGGCCAACGTCCTGACTTTC
many	TRBD1	TRBJ2-5	TRBV12-3/TRBV12-4	CASTTGTAWATQYF	TGTGCCAGCACCACCGGGACAGCCTGGGCGACCCAGTACTTC
many	.	TRBJ2-7	TRBV5-1	CASSNGVASYEQYF	TGCGCCAGCAGCAACGGAGTGGCGTCCTACGAGCAGTACTTC
many	.	TRBJ1-1	TRBV20-1	CSARHTINTEAFF	TGCAGTGCTCGGCATACAATAAACACTGAAGCTTTCTTT
few	.	TRBJ2-7	TRBV4-2	CASSQVQSGYEQYF	TGTGCCAGCAGCCAAGTGCAGTCGGGATACGAGCAGTACTTC
.	.	TRBJ2-4	TRBV27	CASSFWDGAKNIQYF	TGTGCCAGCAGTTTCTGGGACGGAGCCAAAAACATTCAGTACTTC
many	.	TRBJ1-1	TRBV6-5	CASSYDRSRGEAFF	TGTGCCAGCAGTTACGACAGGAGCCGCGGGGAAGCTTTCTTT
.	TRBD1	TRBJ2-5	TRBV10-1	CASRDRDRETQYF	TGCGCCAGCAGGGACAGGGATAGGGAGACCCAGTACTTC
few	.	TRBJ2-2	TRBV30	CAWVEYRDTGELFF	TGTGCCTGGGTAGAGTACAGGGACACCGGGGAGCTGTTTTTT
many	TRBD1	TRBJ2-7	TRBV20-1	CSGRDRDYEQYF	TGCAGTGGTCGAGACAGGGACTACGAGCAGTACTTC
many	.	TRBJ2-4	TRBV6-1	CATQRLEGNIQYF	TGTGCCACTCAAAGACTGGAGGGAAACATTCAGTACTTC
.	TRBD1	TRBJ1-5	TRBV28	CASSVRGTDYQPQHF	TGTGCCAGCAGTGTCCGCGGGACAGACTATCAGCCCCAGCATTTT
many	.	TRBJ2-6	TRBV20-1	CSASPFTSGANVLTF	TGCAGTGCCAGCCCCTTTACTTCTGGGGCCAACGTCCTGACTTTC
many	.	TRBJ2-4	TRBV20-1	CSASSKWNIQYF	TGCAGTGCTAGTAGTAAGTGGAACATTCAGTACTTC
many	.	TRBJ1-5	TRBV4-1	CASSPRQLLGSNQPQHF	TGCGCCAGCAGCCCTAGGCAGCTCCTTGGTAGCAATCAGCCCCAGCATTTT
few	.	TRBJ1-1	TRBV11-1	CASSSQASGVITNTEAFF	TGTGCCAGCAGCTCCCAGGCCTCAGGGGTGATTACGAACACTGAAGCTTTCTTT
few	TRBD2	TRBJ2-4	TRBV11-2	CASSILAGLTKNIQYF	TGTGCCAGCAGCATACTAGCGGGTCTAACCAAAAACATTCAGTACTTC
many	TRBD1	TRBJ1-2	TRBV19	CASSTTLTGPYGYTF	TGTGCCAGTAGTACCACCCTGACAGGGCCTTATGGCTACACCTTC
many	.	TRBJ1-1	TRBV6-1	CASSVKGGTEAFF	TGTGCCAGCAGTGTGAAGGGAGGAACTGAAGCTTTCTTT
many	.	TRBJ2-7	TRBV20-1	CSAREGAVYEQYF	TGCAGTGCTAGAGAGGGCGCGGTGTACGAGCAGTACTTC
many	.	TRBJ2-7	TRBV12-3/TRBV12-4	CASSPYNYEQYF	TGTGCCAGCAGTCCCTACAACTACGAGCAGTACTTC
.	TRBD1	TRBJ1-5	TRBV12-3/TRBV12-4	CASSPTGGRSGNQPQHF	TGTGCCAGCAGCCCGACAGGGGGTAGGTCGGGCAATCAGCCCCAGCATTTT
.	.	TRBJ1-1	TRBV6-5	CASSYFGGLGSEAFF	TGTGCCAGCAGTTATTTCGGGGGGCTAGGGTCTGAAGCTTTCTTT
.	TRBD1	TRBJ1-1	TRBV12-3/TRBV12-4	CASKLPRTGGAFF	TGTGCCAGCAAACTGCCCCGGACAGGGGGGGCTTTCTTT
.	.	TRBJ1-2	TRBV6-1	CASSPKADRPTF	TGTGCCAGCAGCCCCAAGGCAGACCGTCCCACCTTC
.	.	TRBJ1-2	TRBV12-3/TRBV12-4	CASSPTIPGYTF	TGTGCCAGCAGTCCCACAATTCCTGGCTACACCTTC
many	.	TRBJ1-1	TRBV5-6	CASSPRWQMNTEAFF	TGTGCCAGCAGCCCCCGGTGGCAAATGAACACTGAAGCTTTCTTT
.	.	TRBJ2-7	TRBV6-5	CASSSQETYEQYF	TGTGCCAGCAGTTCCCAAGAAACCTACGAGCAGTACTTC
many	.	TRBJ2-2	TRBV6-5	CASRRGDTNTGELFF	TGTGCCAGCAGACGCGGGGACACTAACACCGGGGAGCTGTTTTTT
.	.	TRBJ2-2	TRBV4-2	CASSLTQGGELFF	TGTGCCAGCAGCCTCACACAGGGAGGGGAGCTGTTTTTT
many	TRBD1	TRBJ1-1	TRBV19	CASMAGTGGEDTEAFF	TGTGCCAGTATGGCCGGGACAGGGGGCGAGGACACTGAAGCTTTCTTT
.	TRBD2	TRBJ2-5	TRBV20-1	CSARTLAGNQETQYF	TGCAGTGCTAGGACTCTAGCGGGCAACCAAGAGACCCAGTACTTC
.	.	TRBJ1-1	TRBV12-3/TRBV12-4	CASRMTFRQAFF	TGTGCCAGCAGGATGACGTTTAGGCAGGCTTTCTTT
many	TRBD1	TRBJ1-1	TRBV6-1	CASSERGGARLNTEAFF	TGTGCCAGCAGTGAACGAGGGGGCGCGAGGTTGAACACTGAAGCTTTCTTT
.	.	TRBJ2-7	TRBV7-9	CASSLRVPSDDQYF	TGTGCCAGCAGCTTAAGGGTCCCATCCGACGATCAGTACTTC
many	.	TRBJ1-1	TRBV27	CASSLTGKEAFF	TGTGCCAGCAGTTTGACGGGGAAGGAAGCTTTCTTT
many	.	TRBJ1-5	TRBV6-1	CASSRPYQPQHF	TGTGCCAGCAGTCGCCCCTATCAGCCCCAGCATTTT
many	.	TRBJ1-6	TRBV4-2	CASSQAGFGNSPLHF	TGTGCCAGCAGCCAAGCAGGGTTTGGTAATTCACCCCTCCACTTT
.	.	TRBJ1-1	TRBV5-1	CASSPRGTHEAFF	TGCGCCAGCAGCCCGCGGGGGACACATGAAGCTTTCTTT
.	.	TRBJ2-6	TRBV20-1	CSASVPFSGANVLTF	TGCAGTGCTAGTGTCCCCTTCTCTGGGGCCAACGTCCTGACTTTC